The next 20 T cell receptor beta chains were all read from a single sample in a study of T cells after yellow fever vaccination. TCRdb re-called the 5' RACE reads with MiXCR, one entry per CDR3 protein. Here the sample spans roughly 260,000 distinct CDR3 sequences, around 13% being singletons. Sequences were derived from CD4+ T cells sorted from PBMCs, sampled 45 days after the yellow fever booster vaccination. The receptors originated from a young man who received the YFV17D yellow fever vaccine.

This clonotype has a handful of counts. This chain uses TRBV6-2 or TRBV6-3 with TRBJ2-1, with TRBD1 matching 7 bases. V shed 4 bases, J shed 2 bases, and the junction held 5 bases outside the gene matches. The CDR3 contains 15 residues. CDR1 MNHEY and CDR2 SVGEGT come from the germline V gene. CDR3 coding DNA: TGTGCCAGCAGTTGGGGCCAGGGGGCCTACAATGAGCAGTTCTTC. Amino acids: CASSWGQGAYNEQFF.

This clonotype was seen a handful of times. The chain has TRBV25-1 and TRBJ1-4, with D possibly TRBD1 on 6 matching bases. This CDR3 region has 15 residues. Trimming cost V 5 bases and J 5 bases, with 15 bases left between them. The germline gives CDR1 MGHDK, CDR2 SYGVNS. CDR3 loop: CASSRPGHINEKLFF. In DNA form, the CDR3 reads TGTGCCAGCAGTCGTCCGGGACACATAAATGAAAAACTGTTTTTT. The whole variable domain, filled in from reference TRBV25-1 and TRBJ1-4, reads EADIYQTPRYLVIGTGKKITLECSQTMGHDKMYWYQQDPGMELHLIHYSYGVNSTEKGDLSSESTVSRIRTEHFPLTLESARPSHTSQYLCASSRPGHINEKLFFGSGTQLSVL.

This clonotype was seen a few times. V and J are TRBV20-1 and TRBJ1-2; D is unclear. V gave up 5 bases and J gave up 0 bases, with 19 bases separating them. The length of the CDR3 is 16 residues. Germline V gene sequence: CDR1 DFQATT, CDR2 SNEGSKA (reference sequence). The CDR3 reads CSAPSLFQPANYGYTF. The CDR3 DNA reads as TGCAGTGCTCCTTCGCTCTTCCAGCCAGCTAACTATGGCTACACCTTC.

This chain joins TRBV20-1 and TRBJ1-4; 11 bases map to TRBD1. CDR3 length: 12 residues. The germline V gene has CDR1 DFQATT and CDR2 SNEGSKA (reference sequence). CDR3 loop: CAPGQGDEKLFF. In nucleotides, the CDR3 is TGCGCCCCGGGACAGGGGGATGAAAAACTGTTTTTT.

The chain carries TRBV7-2 and TRBJ2-7; possibly TRBD1 for D (6 bases). V was trimmed by 2 bases and J by 2 bases, leaving 7 bases between them. The germline V gene has CDR1 SGHTA and CDR2 FQGNSA. The CDR3 totals 13 residues. CDR3: CASSLQGTYEQYF. CDR3 nucleotides: TGTGCCAGCAGCTTACAGGGGACCTACGAGCAGTACTTC.

The chain employs TRBV5-6 and TRBJ2-7; TRBD2 is a possible D gene (7 bases). Germline CDR1 SGHDT, CDR2 YYEEEE. With 2 bases removed from V and 4 bases from J, the gap between germline ends came to 13 bases. The CDR3 consists of 14 residues. CDR3 sequence reads: CASSFQGRGYEQYF. For the CDR3, the DNA is TGTGCCAGCAGCTTTCAGGGGAGGGGGTACGAGCAGTACTTC.

This sequence joins TRBV4-2 and TRBJ2-6; tentatively, D is TRBD1 (6 bases). Trimming took off 6 bases at V and 0 bases at J, with 21 bases between the two ends. The CDR3 has 19 amino acids. Germline-derived CDR1 and CDR2 are LGHNA and YNFKEQ. In DNA, the CDR3 is TGTGCCAGCAGGTCGGGACAAGATTCCCCGAGCTCTGGGGCCAACGTCCTGACTTTC. Translating it yields CASRSGQDSPSSGANVLTF.

This chain joins TRBV10-2 and TRBJ2-7; D might be TRBD2 (6 bases). CDR1 WSHSY and CDR2 SAAADI come from the germline V gene. Trimming left V 3 bases short and J 6 bases short, with 15 bases between. This CDR3 spans 14 amino acids. The CDR3 DNA follows: TGCGCCAGCAGTGAAGTGCTAGCGAGGGGCGAGCAGTACTTC. Amino acids: CASSEVLARGEQYF.

A few counts support this clonotype. This sequence joins TRBV4-3 and TRBJ2-3; 9 nucleotides match TRBD2. The V gene's germline CDR1 is LGHNA and CDR2 YSLEER. The J segment lost 0 bases and the V segment lost 0 bases, leaving 13 bases of the junction unmatched. The CDR3 has 20 amino acids. The CDR3 DNA follows: TGCGCCAGCAGCCAAGATCTTGGCGGGAGGGCCCGTCCGAGCACAGATACGCAGTATTTT. It is translated as CASSQDLGGRARPSTDTQYF.

Many counts were recorded for this clonotype. J is TRBJ2-3 and V is TRBV20-1; D could derive from TRBD1 or TRBD2 (6 bases each). The V gene's germline CDR1 is DFQATT and CDR2 SNEGSKA (reference sequence). The CDR3 spans 16 residues. V lost 4 bases and J lost 4, with 21 bases in between. CDR3 in amino acids: CSATERGASMADTQYF. In nucleotides, the CDR3 is TGCAGTGCTACCGAAAGGGGGGCTAGTATGGCAGATACGCAGTATTTT.

This clonotype was recorded at least ten times. The V gene is TRBV28, the J gene TRBJ2-1; D is ambiguous. The ends were cut back, 1 base at V and 3 bases at J, with 7 bases in the middle. This CDR3 spans 14 amino acids. Germline CDR1 and CDR2: MDHEN and SYDVKM. The CDR3 here is CASSLSGFYNEQFF. Here the CDR3 DNA reads TGTGCCAGCAGTTTATCTGGATTCTACAATGAGCAGTTCTTC. Using reference TRBV28 and TRBJ2-1 for the parts outside the CDR3, the full variable domain is DVKVTQSSRYLVKRTGEKVFLECVQDMDHENMFWYRQDPGLGLRLIYFSYDVKMKEKGDIPEGYSVSREKKERFSLILESASTNQTSMYLCASSLSGFYNEQFFGPGTRLTVL.

This clonotype was observed many times. The genes are TRBV12-3 or TRBV12-4 and TRBJ2-5; D gene ambiguous. This CDR3 comprises 14 residues. The V end lost 0 bases, the J end lost 1 base, and 6 bases lay between the germline ends. In DNA, the CDR3 is TGTGCCAGCAGTTTAGCGGGCACCCAAGAGACCCAGTACTTC. Its translation: CASSLAGTQETQYF.

For this clonotype: A clone one base away is much larger, so this may be a read error. The chain has TRBV5-1 and TRBJ2-1; 8 bases map to TRBD1. The length of the CDR3 is 15 residues. Germline lookup yields CDR1 SGHRS and CDR2 YFSETQ. CDR3 sequence reads: CVSSQGQGSYNEQFF. The CDR3 DNA reads TGCGTCAGCAGCCAAGGACAGGGATCCTACAATGAGCAGTTCTTC. The full variable domain, completed using reference TRBV5-1 and TRBJ2-1, is KAGVTQTPRYLIKTRGQQVTLSCSPISGHRSVSWYQQTPGQGLQFLFEYFSETQRNKGNFPGRFSGRQFSNSRSEMNVSTLELGDSALYLCVSSQGQGSYNEQFFGPGTRLTVL.

The chain combines TRBV20-1 with TRBJ1-5, with D hard to call. The length of the CDR3 is 13 residues. Trimming shortened V by 7 bases and J by 5 bases, and 15 bases separated the two germline ends. Germline V lookup: CDR1 DFQATT, CDR2 SNEGSKA (reference sequence). This CDR3 reads CSVYTRTDQPQHF. The CDR3 DNA is TGCAGTGTCTATACAAGGACCGATCAGCCCCAGCATTTT.

This clonotype was picked up a small number of times. J is TRBJ1-2 and V is TRBV28, with D perhaps TRBD1 (5 bases). The germline V and J ends were trimmed by 5 bases and 4 bases, with 17 bases remaining between them. CDR1 MDHEN and CDR2 SYDVKM come from the germline V gene. This CDR3 comprises 15 residues. CDR3 sequence: CASSTYTGRVYGYTF. CDR3 in DNA: TGTGCCAGCAGTACTTACACGGGGCGCGTCTATGGCTACACCTTC.

This clonotype has only a few counts. The rearrangement uses TRBV7-9 and TRBJ2-1, with 11 bases aligning to TRBD2. V was pared by 5 bases and J by 4 bases, with 7 bases of the junction left unmatched. Germline loops: CDR1 SEHNR, CDR2 FQNEAQ (reference sequence). The CDR3 is made up of 16 amino acids. As DNA, the CDR3 is TGTGCCAGCAGCGCCGCGGGACTAGCGGCTTACAATGAGCAGTTCTTC. This codes for CASSAAGLAAYNEQFF.

CDR3 protein: CASSFGGSVNTEAFF. CDR3 sequence (DNA): TGTGCCAGCAGTTTCGGTGGTTCGGTGAACACTGAAGCTTTCTTT. This chain connects TRBV27 to TRBJ1-1, with unresolved D. Germline V gene sequence: CDR1 MNHEY, CDR2 SMNVEV (reference sequence). V was clipped by 3 bases and J by 0 bases, with 11 bases between them. This CDR3 comprises 15 residues.

This clonotype came up many times. The chain carries TRBV20-1 and TRBJ2-7; D tentatively reads TRBD1 or TRBD2 (5 bases each). Trimming took 5 bases from V and 2 from J, leaving 19 bases between them. Germline V gives CDR1 DFQATT, CDR2 SNEGSKA (reference sequence). The CDR3 totals 15 residues. The CDR3: CSAHNASGPTYEQYF. CDR3 DNA sequence: TGCAGTGCTCACAATGCATCGGGACCAACCTACGAGCAGTACTTC.

Comments on this clonotype: A much larger clonotype is one base distant, so this may be a read error. The CDR3 protein is CDSSQSLWTTFTDTQYF. The CDR3 DNA sequence: TGCGACAGCAGCCAATCTCTATGGACCACGTTCACAGATACGCAGTATTTT. The rearrangement links TRBV4-3 to TRBJ2-3, with D hard to call. From germline, CDR1 is LGHNA and CDR2 YSLEER. The CDR3 runs to 17 residues.

This clonotype appeared a few times. At one of its ends the junction is not consistent with the germline gene, which may arise from a read error. This chain joins TRBV29-1 and TRBJ2-1; the D gene could be TRBD1 or TRBD2 (5 bases each). This CDR3 contains 13 residues. Germline CDR1 reads SQVTM; CDR2 reads ANQGSEA. The CDR3: CSGGVSPEFERFF. DNA for the CDR3: TGCAGCGGAGGGGTCAGCCCCGAATTTGAGCGGTTCTTC.